The clone carrying this T cell receptor (beta chain) was counted many times. Antigen unknown. The data were taken from a study of T-cell reconstitution after alpha-beta-depleted transplantation in children. Study-wide findings and caveats: Hyperexpanded clones declined; after one year, newly produced T cells mostly supplied diversity. Surviving recipient T cells and thymic progenitors produced the high day-60 TCRbeta diversity seen in some patients.

Preparing the TCRbeta library involved the use of unique molecular identifiers. TCRdb redid the calling of the PCR reads with MiXCR, one entry per CDR3 protein. The table includes 200,000 to 250,000 distinct CDR3 sequences, 6.5% to 10% detected once. Germline lookup yields CDR1 SGHRS and CDR2 YFSETQ. Germline trimming cut 4 bases from V and 3 bases from J; bases unmatched to any gene: 4. The CDR3 contains 14 residues. Sequencing used PBMCs, mostly from graft donor cells, obtained 180 days after TCRalphabeta/CD19-depleted stem cell transplant. The rearrangement links TRBV5-1 to TRBJ2-7; 10 positions agree with TRBD1. The sequence was obtained from a male patient younger than 18 who had a stem cell transplant for acute lymphoblastic leukemia, so the T cells may come from the graft donor. The CDR3 DNA follows: TGCGCCAGCAGCCTCCGGGACAGGGGCTACGAGCAGTACTTC. This translates into CASSLRDRGYEQYF.